A selection of T cell receptor beta chains follows, all from one sample in a study of control samples from healthy donors and cancer patients. Here immunoSEQ multiplex PCR was the method, and the copy in TCRdb shows in-frame clones only, minus some. The sample includes over 100,000 clones, around 90% of them seen just once. Input material: blood. The origin of the receptors is a young man in good health. Each CDR3 is given with its conserved first and last residue. Expanded clones are given a class, and other clones once, few, many or no size at all.

v_gene	abundance	j_gene	len	CDR3aa
TRBV5-4	.	TRBJ2-7	15	CASSWGEGQSYEQYF
TRBV9	once	TRBJ2-2	12	CASSVTAGELFF
TRBV19	once	TRBJ1-1	14	CASSISVVNTEAFF
TRBV6-5	.	TRBJ2-5	15	CASSSLGGKGETQYF
TRBV7-9	once	TRBJ2-7	14	CASSSTGEVYEQYF
TRBV18	.	TRBJ1-2	15	CASSTGAGEIYGYTF
TRBV5-1	.	TRBJ2-7	14	CASNPGGGVYEQYF
TRBV5-4	.	TRBJ2-3	16	CASSLGQGTSTDTQYF
TRBV30	.	TRBJ2-2	17	CAWRSHRVLLVPGELFF
TRBV5-4	.	TRBJ1-2	15	CASSTALTVGYGYTF
TRBV5-1	.	TRBJ1-1	17	CASSLAGGNRKNTEAFF
TRBV15	.	TRBJ1-2	16	CATSTVPGFQDYGYTF
TRBV3-1/TRBV3-2	.	TRBJ1-2	13	CASSQDALSGYTF
TRBV9	.	TRBJ1-1	13	CASSAGQNTEAFF
TRBV27	.	TRBJ2-7	14	CASLRTASSYEQYF